This record looks at one T cell receptor (beta chain) sequence and its context. Its matching antigen is unknown. This entry is derived from a study of early stage breast cancer tumors. Background on the study: Among approximately 12 ER+/PR+/HER2- tumors, eight were ductal, four lobular. Findings and caveats of the study: Tumor and normal breast were distinguished via blood comparison in about 90% of the 16 patients. Tumors had 2.5 to 3-fold higher T cell density and higher clonality than adjacent normal breast tissue.

Blood replicates held 0.5 ug DNA, tumor or normal breast about 1.5 ug, two each. The repertoire was sequenced with immunoSEQ multiplex PCR; TCRdb's copy has only in-frame clones and lacks some. The sample consists of 25,000 to 30,000 clones, around 50% of them appearing once. V shed 5 bases, J shed 6 bases, and the junction held 7 bases outside the gene matches. There are 16 residues in the CDR3. The germline V gene encodes CDR1 SGHTA and CDR2 FQGTGA. The source is a person between 45 and 65 years old with breast cancer. This rearrangement joins TRBV7-3 to TRBJ2-2; 12 nucleotides align to TRBD2. Sequenced sample: breast tumor tissue. CDR3 sequence (DNA): TGTGCCAGCAGCGTACCGCTAGCGGGAGGGGCCGGGGAGCTGTTTTTT. This codes for CASSVPLAGGAGELFF.